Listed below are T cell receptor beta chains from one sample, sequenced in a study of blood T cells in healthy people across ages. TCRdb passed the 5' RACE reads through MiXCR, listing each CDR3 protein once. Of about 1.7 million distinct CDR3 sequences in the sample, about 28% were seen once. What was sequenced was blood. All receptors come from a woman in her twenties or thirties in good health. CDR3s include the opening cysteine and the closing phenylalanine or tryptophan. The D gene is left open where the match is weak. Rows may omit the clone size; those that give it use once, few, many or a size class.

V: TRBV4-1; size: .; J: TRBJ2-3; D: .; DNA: TGCGCCAACTCCCGGGAAATGAGGTATACGCAGTATTTT; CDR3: CANSREMRYTQYF
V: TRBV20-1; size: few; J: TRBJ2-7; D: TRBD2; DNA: TGCAGTGCTAGAGATTGGTCGGAGGGACTAGGGGACGAGCAGTACTTC; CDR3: CSARDWSEGLGDEQYF
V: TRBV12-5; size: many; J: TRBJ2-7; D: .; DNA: TGTGCTAGTGGTTTGTCCTGGGTATTCCTTATCCTCTACGAGCAGTACTTC; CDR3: CASGLSWVFLILYEQYF
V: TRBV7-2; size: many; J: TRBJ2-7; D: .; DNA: TGTGCCAGCAGCCCCGCACGGGCGAAGGCTAACGAGCAGTACTTC; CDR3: CASSPARAKANEQYF
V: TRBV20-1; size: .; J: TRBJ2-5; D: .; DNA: TGCAGTGGACTAGGAGAGACCCAGTACTTC; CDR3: CSGLGETQYF
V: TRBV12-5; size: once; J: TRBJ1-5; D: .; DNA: TGTGCTAGTGCCCAGCGAAGTAGGGCAGGGGCTCAGCCCCAGCATTTT; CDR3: CASAQRSRAGAQPQHF
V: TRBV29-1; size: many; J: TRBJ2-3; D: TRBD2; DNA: TGCAGCGTTATAGGGGGACTAGAGTCAGATACGCAGTATTTT; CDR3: CSVIGGLESDTQYF
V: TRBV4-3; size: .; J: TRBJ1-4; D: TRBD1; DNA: TGCGCCAGCAGCCAGCAGGGGGCTGGTAATGAAAAACTGTTTTTT; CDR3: CASSQQGAGNEKLFF
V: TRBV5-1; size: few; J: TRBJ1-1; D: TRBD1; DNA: TGCGCCAGCAGCCCGATCTCCGGGACAGGGATGAACACTGAAGCTTTCTTT; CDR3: CASSPISGTGMNTEAFF
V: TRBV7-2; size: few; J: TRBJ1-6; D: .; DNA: TGTGCCAGCAGCTTGGGGAGGGGAACCAATTCACCCCTCCACTTT; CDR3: CASSLGRGTNSPLHF
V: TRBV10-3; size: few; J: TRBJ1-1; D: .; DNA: TGTGCCATCAGCGAGACGGACAGATACACTGAAGCTTTCTTT; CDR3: CAISETDRYTEAFF
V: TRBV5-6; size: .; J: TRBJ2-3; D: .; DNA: TGTGCCAGCAGCTTGTATCAGACGGATACGCAGTATTTT; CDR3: CASSLYQTDTQYF
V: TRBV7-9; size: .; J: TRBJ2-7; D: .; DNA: TGTGCCAGCAGCGGCGGCAGGGGGGATAGGCAGTACTTC; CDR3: CASSGGRGDRQYF
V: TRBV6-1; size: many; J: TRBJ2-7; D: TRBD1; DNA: TGTGCCAGCAGTGGGGACAGGGAAACCGACGAGCAGTACTTC; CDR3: CASSGDRETDEQYF
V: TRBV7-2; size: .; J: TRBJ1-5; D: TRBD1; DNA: TGTGCCAGCAGCAAACCAGGGGGTCAGCCCCAGCATTTT; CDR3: CASSKPGGQPQHF
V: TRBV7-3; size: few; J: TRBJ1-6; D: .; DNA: TGTGCCAGCAGCTTGCAATCGATACCCAATTCACCCCTCCACTTT; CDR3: CASSLQSIPNSPLHF
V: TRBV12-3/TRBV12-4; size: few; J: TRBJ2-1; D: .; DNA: TGTGCCAGCAGAGCTTTCGGCAGGGTCAATGGCAATGAGCAGTTCTTC; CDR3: CASRAFGRVNGNEQFF
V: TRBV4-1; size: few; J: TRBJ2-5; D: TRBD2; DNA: TGCGCCAGCAGCCAAGATCGAGCGGGAGGGTACCAAGAGACCCAGTACTTC; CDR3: CASSQDRAGGYQETQYF
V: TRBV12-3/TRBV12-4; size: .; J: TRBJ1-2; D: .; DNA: TGTGCCAGCACGGAGACAGAAACCAGCTACACCTTC; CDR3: CASTETETSYTF
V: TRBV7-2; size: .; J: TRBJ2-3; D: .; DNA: TGTGCCAGCAGCACGACCGGGACTGGCACAGATGCGCAGTATTTT; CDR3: CASSTTGTGTDAQYF
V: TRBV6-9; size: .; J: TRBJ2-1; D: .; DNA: TGTGCCAGCAGTTATTTACGGGGAGGGGGTTGTGATGAGCGGTTCTTC; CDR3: CASSYLRGGGCDERFF
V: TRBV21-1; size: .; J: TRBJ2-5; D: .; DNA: TGTGCCAGCAGCAATTCGCGGGAGAGGATGGAGACCCAGTACTTC; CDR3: CASSNSRERMETQYF
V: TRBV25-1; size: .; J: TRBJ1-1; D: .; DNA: TGTGCCAGCAGTGACTCGGGGACGGCGGGCACTGAAGCTTTCTTT; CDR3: CASSDSGTAGTEAFF
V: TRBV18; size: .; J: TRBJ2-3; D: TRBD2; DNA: TGTGCCAGCTCACCACCGACAGCGGGAGGTTCCCCCGATACGCAGTATTTT; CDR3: CASSPPTAGGSPDTQYF
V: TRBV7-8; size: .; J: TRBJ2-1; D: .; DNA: TGTGCCAGCAGCCTGACCACGGGTCAGTTCTTC; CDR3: CASSLTTGQFF
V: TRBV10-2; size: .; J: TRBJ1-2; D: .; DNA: TGCGCCAGCAGTGGGTCAGGGGACTATGGCTACACCTTC; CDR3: CASSGSGDYGYTF
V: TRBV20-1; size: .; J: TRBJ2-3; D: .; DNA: TGCAGTGCTAGGGACCGGGCCAACACAGATACGCAGTATTTT; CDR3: CSARDRANTDTQYF
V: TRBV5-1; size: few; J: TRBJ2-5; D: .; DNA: TGCGCCAGCGGTACAGGGCGAGAGACCCAGTACTTC; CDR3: CASGTGRETQYF
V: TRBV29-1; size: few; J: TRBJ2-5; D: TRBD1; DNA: TGCAGCGTTGAACGCGACAGGGGAAAACAAGAGACCCAGTACTTC; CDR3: CSVERDRGKQETQYF
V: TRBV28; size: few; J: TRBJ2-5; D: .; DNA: TGTGTCAGCAGTTTACGGGTCAATAGGGAGACCCAGTACTTC; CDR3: CVSSLRVNRETQYF
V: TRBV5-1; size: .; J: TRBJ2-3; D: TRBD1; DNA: TGCGCCAGCAGCTTGAGGGGACAGGGGACTTCCTCAGATACGCAGTATTTT; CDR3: CASSLRGQGTSSDTQYF
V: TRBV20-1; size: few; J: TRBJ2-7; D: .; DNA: TGCAGTGCTATGTCCGGCGCGGAGTCCTACGAGCAGTACTTC; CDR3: CSAMSGAESYEQYF
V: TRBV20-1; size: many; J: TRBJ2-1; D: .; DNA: TGCAGTGCTACATTTCTCGGAAAAGACAATGAGCAGTTCTTC; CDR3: CSATFLGKDNEQFF
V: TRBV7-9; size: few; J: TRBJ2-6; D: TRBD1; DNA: TGTGCCAGCAGCGTGGGACAGAGAAGCTCTGGGGCCAACGTCCTGACTTTC; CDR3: CASSVGQRSSGANVLTF
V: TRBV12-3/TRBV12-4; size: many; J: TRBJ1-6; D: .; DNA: TGTGCCAGCAGTTTACGTCAGGGAGATTCACCCCTCCACTTT; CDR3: CASSLRQGDSPLHF
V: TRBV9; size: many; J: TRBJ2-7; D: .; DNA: TGTGCCAGCAGCGTAGGCCCAGGATTCTCCTACGAGCAGTACTTC; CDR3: CASSVGPGFSYEQYF
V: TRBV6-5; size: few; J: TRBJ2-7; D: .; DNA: TGTGCCAGCAGCTACGGAGAGACCCGGTACTTC; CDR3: CASSYGETRYF
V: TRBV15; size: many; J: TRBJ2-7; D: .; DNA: TGTGCCACCAGCAGAGATAGGAGTCCTGCCTACGAGCAGTACTTC; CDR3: CATSRDRSPAYEQYF
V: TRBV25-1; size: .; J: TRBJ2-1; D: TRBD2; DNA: TGTGCCAGCAGTGAATATAAGACTAGCGGGAGCTACAATGAGCAGTTCTTC; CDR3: CASSEYKTSGSYNEQFF
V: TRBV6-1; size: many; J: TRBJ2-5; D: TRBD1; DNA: TGTGCCAGCAGGACCTTGGACAGGCAAGAGACCCAGTACTTC; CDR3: CASRTLDRQETQYF
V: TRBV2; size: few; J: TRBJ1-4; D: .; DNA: TGTGCCAGCAGCCCGTCGGGGCAGGGTGAAAAACTGTTTTTT; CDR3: CASSPSGQGEKLFF
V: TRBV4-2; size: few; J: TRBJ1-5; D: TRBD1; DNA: TGTGCCAGCAGCCAAGGGAACAGGGGAAGGGGTCAGCCCCAGCATTTT; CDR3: CASSQGNRGRGQPQHF
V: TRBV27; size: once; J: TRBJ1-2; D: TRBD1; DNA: TGTGCCAGCAGTCCGTGGAGGGGAGACCGGAGGACAGGGGGAGAGGGGGGCTACACCTTC; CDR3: CASSPWRGDRRTGGEGGYTF
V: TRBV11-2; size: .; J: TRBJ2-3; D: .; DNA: TGTGCCAGCAGCTTCGCGGCCTTGGATACGCAGTATTTT; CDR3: CASSFAALDTQYF
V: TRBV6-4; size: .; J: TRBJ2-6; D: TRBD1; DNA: TGTGCCAGCAGTCCTTTCCCGACAGGGGGTTTCTCTGGGGCCAACGTCCTGACTTTC; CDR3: CASSPFPTGGFSGANVLTF